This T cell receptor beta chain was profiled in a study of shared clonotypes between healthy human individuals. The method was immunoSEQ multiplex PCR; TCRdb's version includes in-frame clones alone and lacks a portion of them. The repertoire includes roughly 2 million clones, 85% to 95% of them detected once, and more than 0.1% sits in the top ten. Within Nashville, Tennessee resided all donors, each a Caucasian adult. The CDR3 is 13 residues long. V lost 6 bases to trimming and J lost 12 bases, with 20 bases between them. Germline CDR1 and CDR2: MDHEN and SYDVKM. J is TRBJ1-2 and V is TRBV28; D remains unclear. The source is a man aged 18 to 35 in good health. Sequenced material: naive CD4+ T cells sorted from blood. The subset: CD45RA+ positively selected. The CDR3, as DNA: TGTGCCAGCAGCTCCTCACGGACGGAAAAAGACACCTTC. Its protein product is CASSSSRTEKDTF.